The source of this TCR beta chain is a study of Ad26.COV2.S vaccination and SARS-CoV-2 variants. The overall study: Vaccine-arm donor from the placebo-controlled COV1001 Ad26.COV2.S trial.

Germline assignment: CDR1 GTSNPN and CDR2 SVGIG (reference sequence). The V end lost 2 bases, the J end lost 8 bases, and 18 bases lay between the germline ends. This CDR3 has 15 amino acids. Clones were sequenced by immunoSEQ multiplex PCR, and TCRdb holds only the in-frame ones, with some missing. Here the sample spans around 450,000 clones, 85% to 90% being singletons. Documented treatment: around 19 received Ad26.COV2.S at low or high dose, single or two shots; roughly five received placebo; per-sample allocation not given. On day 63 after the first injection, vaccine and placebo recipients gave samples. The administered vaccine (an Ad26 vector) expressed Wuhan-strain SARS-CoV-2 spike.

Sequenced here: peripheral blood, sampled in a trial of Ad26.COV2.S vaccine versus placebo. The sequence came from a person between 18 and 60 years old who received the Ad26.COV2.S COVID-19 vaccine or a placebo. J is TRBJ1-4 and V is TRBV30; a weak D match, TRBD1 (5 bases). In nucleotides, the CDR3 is TGTGCCTGGAGTCCGACTGACAGCGGGAGGGAAAAACTGTTTTTT. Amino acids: CAWSPTDSGREKLFF. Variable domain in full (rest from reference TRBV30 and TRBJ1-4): SQTIHQWPATLVQPVGSPLSLECTVEGTSNPNLYWYRQAAGRGLQLLFYSVGIGQISSEVPQNLSASRPQDRQFILSSKKLLLSDSGFYLCAWSPTDSGREKLFFGSGTQLSVL.